The following is a TCR beta chain sequence with its context. Its matching antigen is unknown. Trimming took 0 bases from V and 7 from J; bases not matched to a gene: 6. The CDR3 has 15 amino acids. CDR1 is SGDLS and CDR2 is YYNGEE in the germline V gene. These data belong to a study of beta chain features in type 1 diabetes. Every isolated RNA sample was fully reverse transcribed, so sequencing captured expressed TCRB transcripts. Mean read depth for naive, central memory and regulatory T cell samples was approximately 3.57 million reads. Generated by immunoSEQ multiplex PCR, the TCRdb table keeps only in-frame clones and is missing some. The table includes 450,000 to 550,000 clones, around 28% detected once. General study findings and limits: Type 1 diabetes patients showed fewer insertions and more deletions at VDJ junctions. Across patients, naive, central memory and Treg TCRB repertoires exhibited apparently greater similarity than was observed across healthy donors.

Sequenced sample: naive CD4+ T cells from blood. The rearrangement joins TRBV9 to TRBJ2-1, with TRBD1 matching over 8 bases. The clonotype comes from a man younger than 35 in good health. The CDR3 nucleotides are TGTGCCAGCAGCGTAGGGCCAGGGGGCTGGAATGAGCAGTTCTTC. Translation: CASSVGPGGWNEQFF.